These 28 T cell receptor beta chains were all obtained from the same sample, sequenced in a study of blood T cell repertoires in COVID-19. Clones were sequenced by immunoSEQ multiplex PCR, and TCRdb holds only the in-frame ones, with some missing. The profile shows approximately 70,000 clones, 79% of them singletons. Sequencing was carried out using peripheral blood. The receptor source for this set is a man aged 60 to 69 with active or convalescent COVID-19.

V and J are TRBV7-2 and TRBJ2-7; 10 bases map to TRBD1. The CDR3 loop spans 14 amino acids. CDR1 is SGHTA and CDR2 is FQGNSA in the germline V gene. The ends lost 5 bases at V and 4 bases at J; junction bases unmatched: 5. The CDR3 DNA reads as TGTGCCAGCAGCCTTGACAGGGGGCTATACGAGCAGTACTTC. This sequence encodes CASSLDRGLYEQYF.

V and J are TRBV4-1 and TRBJ1-6; TRBD1 might be the D (5 bases). The germline gives CDR1 MGHRA, CDR2 YSYEKL. The CDR3 loop spans 18 amino acids. V shed 0 bases and J shed 0 bases, with 12 bases lying between them. The CDR3 spells CASSQDWGKSSYNSPLHF. In DNA, the CDR3 is TGCGCCAGCAGCCAAGATTGGGGCAAGAGCTCCTATAATTCACCCCTCCACTTT.

The genes are TRBV6-5 and TRBJ1-1; D uncertain. Germline lookup yields CDR1 MNHEY and CDR2 SVGAGI. Between the trimmed V and J ends, which lost 0 bases and 4 bases, there was a span of 12 bases. The CDR3 runs 15 residues. CDR3 in amino acids: CASSYSEGVGTEAFF. The CDR3, as DNA: TGTGCCAGCAGTTACTCGGAGGGAGTGGGCACTGAAGCTTTCTTT.

J is TRBJ2-1 and V is TRBV30, with D maybe TRBD2 (5 bases). Germline V gene data show CDR1 as GTSNPN and CDR2 as SVGIG (reference sequence). V dropped 4 bases and J dropped 1 base, with 8 bases sitting between them. The CDR3 consists of 13 residues. Written as DNA, the CDR3 is TGTGCCTGGACAGACTATTCCTACAATGAGCAGTTCTTC. This sequence encodes CAWTDYSYNEQFF.

The chain has TRBV5-4 and TRBJ2-5; tentatively, D is TRBD2 (6 bases). V gave up 4 bases and J gave up 2 bases, with 9 bases separating them. CDR1 SGHNT and CDR2 YYREEE come from the germline V gene (reference sequence). The CDR3 consists of 13 residues. CDR3 coding DNA: TGTGCCAGCAGCCTGGGACTGCAAGAGACCCAGTACTTC. This encodes CASSLGLQETQYF.

The genes are TRBV5-6 and TRBJ2-3; D gene ambiguous. V gave up 4 bases and J gave up 3 bases, with 3 bases separating them. CDR1 is SGHDT and CDR2 is YYEEEE in the germline V gene. The CDR3 consists of 11 residues. CDR3 loop: CASSRTDTQYF. The CDR3 region has the DNA TGTGCCAGCAGCCGGACAGATACGCAGTATTTT.

This chain joins TRBV9 and TRBJ2-5, with D possibly matching TRBD2 (6 bases). Trimming shortened V by 0 bases and J by 4 bases, and 13 bases separated the two germline ends. The CDR3 runs to 15 residues. Germline CDR1 reads SGDLS; CDR2 reads YYNGEE. The CDR3 coding sequence is TGTGCCAGCAGCGTAGCTGGCGGGGTTCGAGAGACCCAGTACTTC. Amino acids: CASSVAGGVRETQYF.

V is TRBV6-1 and J is TRBJ2-5, with D perhaps TRBD1 (5 bases). There are 14 residues in the CDR3. In germline, CDR1 is MNHNS, CDR2 SASEGT. The V end lost 1 base, the J end lost 5 bases, and 11 bases lay between the germline ends. CDR3 bases: TGTGCCAGCAGTGAAGTGGTAGCAGGGGAGACCCAGTACTTC. This translates into CASSEVVAGETQYF.

The rearrangement links TRBV5-1 to TRBJ2-1; D possibly corresponds to TRBD2 (5 bases). Between the trimmed V and J ends, which lost 3 bases and 2 bases, there was a span of 15 bases. The CDR3 contains 16 residues. From germline, CDR1 is SGHRS and CDR2 YFSETQ. CDR3 protein: CASSYSVGVTYNEQFF. The CDR3 DNA is TGCGCCAGCAGCTACTCCGTCGGGGTCACCTACAATGAGCAGTTCTTC.

V usage is TRBV5-6 and J usage is TRBJ1-2; 8 nucleotides align to TRBD1. V shed 4 bases and J 5 bases; nucleotides not matched to a gene: 16. Germline CDR1 SGHDT, CDR2 YYEEEE. This CDR3 is built from 17 residues. CDR3 in amino acids: CASSPGWETGARYGYTF. The CDR3 DNA sequence: TGTGCCAGCAGCCCAGGTTGGGAGACAGGGGCTAGATATGGCTACACCTTC.

This clone was recorded a few times. This rearrangement joins TRBV11-2 to TRBJ1-1; possibly TRBD1 for D (5 bases). Germline values: CDR1 SGHAT, CDR2 FQNNGV. V gave up 2 bases and J gave up 3 bases, with 10 bases separating them. There are 14 residues in the CDR3. The CDR3 nucleotides read TGTGCCAGCAGCTTACAGGGTGGGGACACTGAAGCTTTCTTT. It translates to CASSLQGGDTEAFF.

This rearrangement joins TRBV28 to TRBJ1-5; the D gene is possibly TRBD1 (6 bases). The CDR3 runs to 15 residues. The V and J ends lost 5 bases and 12 bases respectively, with 23 bases between them. Germline V gene sequence: CDR1 MDHEN, CDR2 SYDVKM. CDR3 nucleotides: TGTGCCAGCAGTCCCATGGGGGGGCCCGCCGTACTCCAGCATTTT. Translating gives CASSPMGGPAVLQHF.

The J gene is TRBJ2-5, the V gene TRBV4-3, with TRBD2 matching over 15 bases. The germline V gene encodes CDR1 LGHNA and CDR2 YSLEER. V trimming: 3 bases; J trimming: 2 bases; junction bases outside the gene matches: 10. The CDR3 is made up of 19 amino acids. The CDR3 nucleotides are TGCGCCAGCAGCCAGGTCCCGGGACTAGCGGGGGGCCTACAAGAGACCCAGTACTTC. It yields the protein CASSQVPGLAGGLQETQYF.

The V and J genes are TRBV7-9 and TRBJ1-4, with 8 bases identical to TRBD1. The J segment lost 5 bases and the V segment lost 5 bases, leaving 13 bases of the junction unmatched. The V gene's germline CDR1 is SEHNR and CDR2 FQNEAQ (reference sequence). The CDR3 sequence is 17 residues long. CDR3 region: CASSPSFGTGKNEKLFF. Here the CDR3 DNA reads TGTGCCAGCAGCCCCTCCTTTGGGACAGGAAAAAATGAAAAACTGTTTTTT.

J is TRBJ1-1 and V is TRBV20-1; D is unclear. Germline-derived CDR1 and CDR2 are DFQATT and SNEGSKA (reference sequence). V was shortened by 3 bases and J by 0 bases, with 11 bases between the two germline ends. This CDR3 region has 14 residues. The CDR3 region has the DNA TGCAGTGCTAGTAAAGCAAGTATGAACACTGAAGCTTTCTTT. Its translation is CSASKASMNTEAFF.

This chain connects TRBV6-1 to TRBJ2-1; 10 bases align to TRBD1. Unmatched junction bases numbered 10, after V lost 1 base and J lost 1 base. Looked up from germline, CDR1 is MNHNS and CDR2 is SASEGT. CDR3 size: 19 residues. The CDR3 DNA follows: TGTGCCAGCAGTGAAGACGACAGGGGGCCAACTATATCCTACAATGAGCAGTTCTTC. Translated, it gives CASSEDDRGPTISYNEQFF.

The V and J genes are TRBV6-5 and TRBJ2-1; 8 bases agree with TRBD2. After removal of 6 bases from V and 3 bases from J, the junction contained 1 base not matched to a gene. CDR3 size: 13 residues. CDR1 is MNHEY and CDR2 is SVGAGI in the germline V gene. Here the CDR3 DNA reads TGTGCCAGCAGCGGGACTAGCTACAATGAGCAGTTCTTC. This encodes CASSGTSYNEQFF.

The chain carries TRBV30 and TRBJ1-5; unclear D gene. The CDR3 is 13 amino acids. With 1 base removed from V and 1 base from J, the gap between germline ends came to 5 bases. CDR1 GTSNPN and CDR2 SVGIG come from the germline V gene (reference sequence). This CDR3 is CAWSGRSNQPQHF. CDR3 DNA sequence: TGTGCCTGGAGTGGGAGAAGCAATCAGCCCCAGCATTTT.

The chain is built from TRBV24-1 and TRBJ1-3; D gene uncertain. Trimming cost V 5 bases and J 2 bases, with 9 bases left between them. The CDR3 totals 14 residues. CDR1 KGHDR and CDR2 SFDVKD come from the germline V gene. The chain's CDR3 is CATSAPDPGNTIYF. The DNA of the CDR3 is TGTGCCACCAGTGCCCCAGATCCTGGAAACACCATATATTTT.

This clone came up a few times. This sequence joins TRBV28 and TRBJ2-2; tentative D call: TRBD2 (5 bases). The V end lost 1 base, the J end lost 0 bases, and 12 bases lay between the germline ends. Looked up from germline, CDR1 is MDHEN and CDR2 is SYDVKM. The CDR3 length is 17 residues. Here the CDR3 reads CASSLSLAPPNTGELFF. CDR3 in DNA: TGTGCCAGCAGTTTATCGCTAGCCCCGCCGAACACCGGGGAGCTGTTTTTT.

This clone was seen a few times. The chain uses TRBV18 and TRBJ1-1, with D possibly matching TRBD1 (5 bases). Germline V gene sequence: CDR1 KGHSH, CDR2 LQKENI. V was clipped by 2 bases and J by 6 bases, with 16 bases between them. The CDR3 sequence is 15 residues long. DNA of the CDR3: TGTGCCAGCTCACCAAGTACAGGCGGAGTGGCTGAAGCTTTCTTT. Translated: CASSPSTGGVAEAFF.

This chain uses TRBV18 with TRBJ2-3; weak D call: TRBD2 (6 bases). V lost 4 bases and J lost 5, with 13 bases in between. CDR1 and CDR2 from the germline V gene are KGHSH and LQKENI. The CDR3 has 14 residues. The CDR3 DNA follows: TGTGCCAGCTCACGGAGCGGGCGAGGAGATACGCAGTATTTT. Residues: CASSRSGRGDTQYF.

The rearrangement links TRBV10-3 to TRBJ1-2; possibly TRBD1 for D (5 bases). The germline gives CDR1 ENHRY, CDR2 SYGVKD. This CDR3 has 12 residues. Trimming shortened V by 4 bases and J by 6 bases, and 9 bases separated the two germline ends. The CDR3 sequence: CAISGRADGYTF. CDR3 nucleotide sequence: TGTGCCATCAGTGGCAGGGCAGATGGCTACACCTTC.

The chain joins TRBV12-3 or TRBV12-4 to TRBJ1-1, with 7 positions matching TRBD1. V trimming: 1 base; J trimming: 8 bases; junction bases outside the gene matches: 4. The CDR3 consists of 13 residues. CDR3 sequence reads: CASSLGSDREAFF. The CDR3 DNA sequence: TGTGCCAGCAGTTTAGGCTCGGACAGGGAAGCTTTCTTT.

The V gene is TRBV4-1, the J gene TRBJ2-1; 12 positions match TRBD2. The trim removed 3 bases at V and 7 bases at J, leaving 4 bases unmatched. The length of the CDR3 is 15 residues. The germline gives CDR1 MGHRA, CDR2 YSYEKL. CDR3 sequence: CASSHGLAGKNEQFF. Here the CDR3 DNA reads TGCGCCAGCAGCCATGGACTAGCGGGGAAGAATGAGCAGTTCTTC.

The rearrangement joins TRBV4-2 to TRBJ1-4; tentative D call: TRBD1 (5 bases). V was cut by 2 bases and J by 2 bases, with 12 bases left in between. Germline-derived CDR1 and CDR2 are LGHNA and YNFKEQ. The CDR3 has 16 residues. The CDR3 nucleotides are TGTGCCAGCAGCCAACTTCAGGGAGGGACTAATGAAAAACTGTTTTTT. It translates to CASSQLQGGTNEKLFF.

This clone was seen a few times. V and J are TRBV10-2 and TRBJ2-1; 7 nucleotides line up with TRBD1. Per the germline V gene, CDR1 is WSHSY and CDR2 is SAAADI. J lost 3 bases, V lost 4 bases, and 9 bases had no gene match. This CDR3 spans 16 amino acids. In nucleotides, the CDR3 is TGCGCCAGCAGTGGGACGAGGGACAGTGGCTACAATGAGCAGTTCTTC. Translating it yields CASSGTRDSGYNEQFF.

There are a few counts of this clone. The chain links TRBV11-2 to TRBJ2-7; D may be TRBD1 (6 bases). In germline, CDR1 is SGHAT, CDR2 FQNNGV. With 5 bases removed from V and 1 base from J, the gap between germline ends came to 15 bases. The CDR3 extends over 15 amino acids. CDR3 loop: CASSAGQTLSYEQYF. CDR3 DNA: TGTGCCAGCAGCGCTGGACAGACTTTGTCCTACGAGCAGTACTTC.